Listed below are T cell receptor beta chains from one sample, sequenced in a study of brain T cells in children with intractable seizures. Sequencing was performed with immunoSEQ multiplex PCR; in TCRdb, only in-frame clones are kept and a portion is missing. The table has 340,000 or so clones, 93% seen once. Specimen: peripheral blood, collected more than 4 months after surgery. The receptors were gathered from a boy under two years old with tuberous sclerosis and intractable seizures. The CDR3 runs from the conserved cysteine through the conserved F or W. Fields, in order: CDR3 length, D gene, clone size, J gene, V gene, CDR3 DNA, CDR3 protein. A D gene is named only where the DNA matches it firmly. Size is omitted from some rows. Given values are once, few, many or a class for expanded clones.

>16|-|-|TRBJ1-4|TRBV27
TGTGCCAGCAGTTTATCGTATACAGGGCTAGGCGAAAAACTGTTTTTT
CASSLSYTGLGEKLFF
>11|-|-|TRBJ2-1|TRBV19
TGTGCCAGTAGTATATTGAATGAGCAGTTCTTC
CASSILNEQFF
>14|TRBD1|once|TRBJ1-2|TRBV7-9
TGTGCCAGCAGCCCCCGACAGGGGACCTATGGCTACACCTTC
CASSPRQGTYGYTF
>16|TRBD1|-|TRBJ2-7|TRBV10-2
TGCGCCAGCACCAAGGGGGGACAGGGCGGTGCGTGGGAGCAGTACTTC
CASTKGGQGGAWEQYF
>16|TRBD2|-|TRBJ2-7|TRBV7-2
TGTGCCAGCAGCTTAGTTTCCAGCGGGGGTCCCTACGAGCAGTACTTC
CASSLVSSGGPYEQYF
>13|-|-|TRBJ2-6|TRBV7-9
TGTGCCAGCAGCGACTCTGGGGCCAACGTCCTGACTTTC
CASSDSGANVLTF
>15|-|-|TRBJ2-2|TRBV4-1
TGCGCCAGCAGCCAAGGCGGGGGACAAACCGGGGAGCTGTTTTTT
CASSQGGGQTGELFF
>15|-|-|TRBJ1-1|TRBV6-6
TGTGCCAGCAGTTACTCGATATCCAGGGGAGTGGGAGCTTTCTTT
CASSYSISRGVGAFF
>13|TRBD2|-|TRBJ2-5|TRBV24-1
TGTGCCACCAGAGGAGCGGGAGAAGAGACCCAGTACTTC
CATRGAGEETQYF
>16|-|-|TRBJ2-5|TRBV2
TGTGCCAGCAGTGAAGGGGCATGGGGGTTCCAAGAGACCCAGTACTTC
CASSEGAWGFQETQYF
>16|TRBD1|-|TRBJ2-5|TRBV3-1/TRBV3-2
TGTGCCAGCAGCCCCTGGACAGGGGGTGGTGGCGAGACCCAGTACTTC
CASSPWTGGGGETQYF
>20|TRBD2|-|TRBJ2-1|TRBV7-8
TGTGCCAGCAGCTTAGGCAGGGGACTAGCGGGAGTGTTCACTGACAATGAGCAGTTCTTC
CASSLGRGLAGVFTDNEQFF
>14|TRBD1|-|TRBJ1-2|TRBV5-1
TGCGCCAGCAGCTATGGACAGGGAGCCTATGGCTACACCTTC
CASSYGQGAYGYTF
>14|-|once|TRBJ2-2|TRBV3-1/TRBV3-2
TGTGCCAGCAGCCCCGGGGGCGCGGCCGGGGAGCTGTTTTTT
CASSPGGAAGELFF
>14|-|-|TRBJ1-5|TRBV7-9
TGTGCCAGCAGCATCACAGATAGCAATCAGCCCCAGCATTTT
CASSITDSNQPQHF
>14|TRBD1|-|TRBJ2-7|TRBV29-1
TGCAGCGTTGAAGATCGGACAGGGGGCTACGAGCAGTACTTC
CSVEDRTGGYEQYF
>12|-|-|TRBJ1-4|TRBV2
TGTGCCAGCAGCGATCCGGGACCCGGGCCGTTTTTT
CASSDPGPGPFF
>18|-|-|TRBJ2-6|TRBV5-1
TGCGCCAGCAGCTTGGTCCAGGGGGGATTCTCTGGGGCCAACGTCCTGACTTTC
CASSLVQGGFSGANVLTF
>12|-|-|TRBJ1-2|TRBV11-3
TGTGCCAGCAAACTACAGGAGGATGGCTACACCTTC
CASKLQEDGYTF
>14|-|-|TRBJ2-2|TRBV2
TGTGCCAGCAGTGAAGGGCGGCAAACCGGGGAGCTGTTTTTT
CASSEGRQTGELFF
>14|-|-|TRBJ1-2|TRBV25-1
TGTGCCAGCAGTGCCCACCGGACAGAATATGGCTACACCTTC
CASSAHRTEYGYTF
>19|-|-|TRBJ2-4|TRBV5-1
TGCGCCAGCAGCCTGGGTGGGGACATGTGGATCGAGGGGATCGGCATTCAGTACTTC
CASSLGGDMWIEGIGIQYF
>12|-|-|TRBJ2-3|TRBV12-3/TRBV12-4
TGTGCCAGCAGTTTAACCCGAGATACGCAGTATTTT
CASSLTRDTQYF
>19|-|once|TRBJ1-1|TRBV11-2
TGTGCCAGCAGCGTAAGGTCCGGGGGAAACCGACAAGGGAGCACTGAAGCTTTCTTT
CASSVRSGGNRQGSTEAFF
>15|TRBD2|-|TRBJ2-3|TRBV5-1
TGCGCCAGCAGCTTGAGGCTAGCGGGCACAGATACGCAGTATTTT
CASSLRLAGTDTQYF
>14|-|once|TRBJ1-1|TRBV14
TGTGCCAGCAGCCGGGAACGGGAGAACACTGAAGCTTTCTTT
CASSRERENTEAFF